Shown below are 15 T cell receptor beta chains from a single sample sequenced in a study of blood T cell repertoires in COVID-19. The method was immunoSEQ multiplex PCR; TCRdb's version includes in-frame clones alone and lacks a portion of them. This sample has hundreds of thousands of clones, with around 89% found just once. Input material: peripheral blood. Receptors originate from a man in his forties or fifties with acute or convalescent COVID-19.

The chain has TRBV7-3 and TRBJ1-1; D is possibly TRBD1 (6 bases). This CDR3 region has 13 residues. V lost 5 bases and J 8 bases, leaving 15 bases between the germline ends. Germline values: CDR1 SGHTA, CDR2 FQGTGA. The CDR3 DNA is TGTGCCAGCAGCCTAGGGGCCGGGACAGAAGCTTTCTTT. This translates into CASSLGAGTEAFF.

The genes are TRBV7-8 and TRBJ1-5; D remains ambiguous. Germline lookup yields CDR1 SGHVS and CDR2 FQNEAQ. The CDR3 loop spans 15 amino acids. With 5 bases removed from V and 1 base from J, the gap between germline ends came to 12 bases. The CDR3 loop is CASSPLRNSNQPQHF. In DNA, the CDR3 is TGTGCCAGCAGCCCCCTCAGAAACAGCAATCAGCCCCAGCATTTT.

The genes are TRBV4-2 and TRBJ1-4; TRBD1 aligns across 7 bases. Germline trimming cut 0 bases from V and 6 bases from J; bases unmatched to any gene: 4. CDR3 length equals 15 residues. Germline V lookup: CDR1 LGHNA, CDR2 YNFKEQ. DNA for the CDR3: TGTGCCAGCAGCCAAGACGAACAGGGGTATGAAAAACTGTTTTTT. Translation gives CASSQDEQGYEKLFF.

The table lists this clone with a count of one. The chain couples TRBV4-2 to TRBJ1-3; tentative D call: TRBD1 (5 bases). V dropped 0 bases and J dropped 0 bases, with 12 bases sitting between them. This CDR3 has 17 amino acids. Germline V CDR1 and CDR2: LGHNA, YNFKEQ. The CDR3 coding sequence is TGTGCCAGCAGCCAAGAAAGGGGCCCGAGCTCTGGAAACACCATATATTTT. This sequence encodes CASSQERGPSSGNTIYF.

The chain employs TRBV10-1 and TRBJ2-1; 9 nucleotides match TRBD1. The CDR3 sequence is 14 residues long. Per the germline V gene, CDR1 is WNHNN and CDR2 is SYGVQD (reference sequence). The ends lost 5 bases at V and 5 bases at J; junction bases unmatched: 4. The CDR3: CASSLDRGNNEQFF. DNA of the CDR3: TGCGCCAGCAGTCTTGACAGGGGGAACAATGAGCAGTTCTTC.

The J gene is TRBJ2-1, the V gene TRBV6-6; maybe TRBD2 (6 bases). This CDR3 spans 13 amino acids. Between the trimmed V and J ends, which lost 8 bases and 6 bases, there was a span of 14 bases. Germline V gives CDR1 MNHNY, CDR2 SVGAGI (reference sequence). CDR3 DNA: TGTGCCAGCGTCCGCGGGGCTGGCAATGAGCAGTTCTTC. Protein: CASVRGAGNEQFF.

The chain joins TRBV13 to TRBJ1-5; D gene ambiguous. CDR3 length equals 12 residues. Per the germline V gene, CDR1 is PRHDT and CDR2 is FYEKMQ (reference sequence). Trimming cost V 0 bases and J 7 bases, with 4 bases left between them. The CDR3 loop reads CASSLGAQPQHF. The CDR3 DNA follows: TGTGCCAGCAGCTTAGGGGCACAGCCCCAGCATTTT.

The rearrangement links TRBV28 to TRBJ1-1, with 7 bases fitting TRBD1. The CDR3 contains 12 residues. Trimming removed 5 bases from V and 11 bases from J; junction bases left unmatched: 8. The germline V gene encodes CDR1 MDHEN and CDR2 SYDVKM. CDR3 loop: CASSARQGRAFF. CDR3 DNA sequence: TGTGCCAGCAGTGCGCGACAGGGAAGGGCTTTCTTT. The full variable domain, rest sourced from reference TRBV28 and TRBJ1-1, is DVKVTQSSRYLVKRTGEKVFLECVQDMDHENMFWYRQDPGLGLRLIYFSYDVKMKEKGDIPEGYSVSREKKERFSLILESASTNQTSMYLCASSARQGRAFFGQGTRLTVV.

The V gene is TRBV9, the J gene TRBJ2-2; D gene uncertain. V was trimmed by 3 bases and J by 7 bases, leaving 10 bases between them. This CDR3 region has 13 residues. CDR1 and CDR2 from the germline V gene are SGDLS and YYNGEE. CDR3: CASSAKYSGELFF. The CDR3 nucleotides read TGTGCCAGCAGCGCGAAGTATAGCGGGGAGCTGTTTTTT.

The CDR3 bases are TGCAGCGTCGTCGACAGCTTCAATGGCTACACCTTC. Translation gives CSVVDSFNGYTF. This chain connects TRBV29-1 to TRBJ1-2, with D perhaps TRBD1 (5 bases). The V gene's germline CDR1 is SQVTM and CDR2 ANQGSEA. Trimming cost V 6 bases and J 6 bases, with 14 bases left between them. The CDR3 is 12 residues long.

This chain links TRBV28 with TRBJ1-5; maybe TRBD1 (5 bases). Germline V CDR1 and CDR2: MDHEN, SYDVKM. The CDR3 sequence is 14 residues long. V lost 3 bases and J 3 bases, leaving 9 bases between the germline ends. CDR3: CASSFTGFNQPQHF. CDR3 DNA sequence: TGTGCCAGCAGTTTTACAGGATTCAATCAGCCCCAGCATTTT.

The V call is TRBV6-5, the J call TRBJ1-1; 8 bases agree with TRBD1. The CDR3 has 14 amino acids. In germline, CDR1 is MNHEY, CDR2 SVGAGI. Trimming cost V 6 bases and J 8 bases; bases outside gene matches: 11. The CDR3 nucleotides are TGTGCCAGCAGACTCCTCGACAGGGGCGGAGAAGCTTTCTTT. Protein product: CASRLLDRGGEAFF.

The rearrangement uses TRBV29-1 and TRBJ1-2; TRBD1 is a possible D gene (5 bases). The CDR3 is 11 residues long. Trimming stripped 2 bases from V and 10 bases from J, with 11 bases between. The V gene's germline CDR1 is SQVTM and CDR2 ANQGSEA. Here the CDR3 DNA reads TGCAGCGTTGAAAACAGGAGTCCCTACACCTTC. This sequence encodes CSVENRSPYTF.

This sequence joins TRBV5-1 and TRBJ1-3, with 8 nucleotides matching TRBD1. Germline CDR1 and CDR2: SGHRS and YFSETQ. V was pared by 2 bases and J by 8 bases, with 6 bases of the junction left unmatched. The CDR3 is 14 residues long. This CDR3 reads CASSFAGQGDTIYF. Here the CDR3 DNA reads TGCGCCAGCAGCTTCGCAGGACAGGGTGACACCATATATTTT.

The chain combines TRBV12-3 or TRBV12-4 with TRBJ1-6; D is ambiguous. The CDR3 runs 12 residues. V was shortened by 5 bases and J by 9 bases, with 8 bases between the two germline ends. The CDR3 here is CASSTGSSPLHF. As DNA, the CDR3 is TGTGCCAGCAGTACGGGGAGTTCACCCCTCCACTTT.